Sequencing of this TCR beta chain was carried out in a study of Ad26.COV2.S vaccination and SARS-CoV-2 variants. The treatment is: some 20 received Ad26.COV2.S at low or high dose, single or two shots; several received placebo; per-sample allocation not given. Sample collection was performed on day 63 after the first vaccine or placebo injection. This clone was detected once. J was trimmed by 10 bases and V by 8 bases; bases with no gene match: 10. CDR3 length: 14 residues. Germline V gene lookup returns CDR1 GTSNPN and CDR2 SVGIG (reference sequence). The data were produced by immunoSEQ multiplex PCR, yet TCRdb's version contains in-frame clones alone and is incomplete. The repertoire includes over 300,000 clones, 83% of them detected once, and about 7.4% sits in the top ten.

This TCR was sampled from a person aged 18-65 years who received the Ad26.COV2.S COVID-19 vaccine or a placebo. The V call is TRBV30, the J call TRBJ2-1, with 14 bases fitting TRBD2. The specimen was peripheral blood, collected in a trial of Ad26.COV2.S vaccine versus placebo. DNA of the CDR3: TGTGCCGGACTGGGACTAGCGGGAGCATACGAGCAGTTCTTC. This translates into CAGLGLAGAYEQFF.